The rows below give T cell receptor beta chains drawn from one sample of a study of blood T cell repertoires in COVID-19. The assay was immunoSEQ multiplex PCR, and TCRdb's table has in-frame clones only and misses some. In the table there are roughly 250,000 clones, roughly nine tenths of which are singletons. The material sequenced was peripheral blood. The receptors here all came from a man between 60 and 75 years old who had recovered from COVID-19. Each CDR3 is given with its conserved first and last residue. A D gene is named only where the DNA matches it firmly. Clone sizes are given selectively: once, few, many, or a class where the clone is expanded.

j_gene,v_gene,abundance,d_gene,CDR3aa,CDR3nt
TRBJ1-2,TRBV6-5,.,.,CASSSTRGYTF,TGTGCCAGCAGTTCGACACGGGGCTACACCTTC
TRBJ2-7,TRBV24-1,once,TRBD1,CATSDRGQALGEQYF,TGTGCCACCAGTGATCGTGGACAGGCCTTGGGGGAGCAGTACTTC
TRBJ2-1,TRBV6-5,.,.,CAASRFDTTNEQFF,TGTGCCGCCTCTCGATTTGACACCACCAATGAGCAGTTCTTC
TRBJ2-5,TRBV6-4,once,.,CASSDQIQETQYF,TGTGCCAGCAGTGATCAGATACAAGAGACCCAGTACTTC
TRBJ2-7,TRBV11-2,.,TRBD1,CASRHLFGTGIFYEQYF,TGTGCCAGCAGACACCTTTTCGGGACAGGAATTTTCTACGAGCAGTACTTC
TRBJ2-7,TRBV9,once,.,CASSVGLMGGRSYEQYF,TGTGCCAGCAGCGTAGGTTTAATGGGAGGCAGAAGCTACGAGCAGTACTTC
TRBJ2-1,TRBV19,few,TRBD2,CASSPTAGGGSYNEQFF,TGTGCCAGTAGCCCGACGGCGGGGGGGGGATCCTACAATGAGCAGTTCTTC
TRBJ1-3,TRBV27,.,.,CASSQSAGNTIYF,TGTGCCAGCAGCCAGTCAGCTGGAAACACCATATATTTT
TRBJ1-2,TRBV6-5,.,.,CASSRGARSGYTF,TGTGCCAGCTCGCGTGGGGCCCGTTCGGGCTACACCTTC
TRBJ2-1,TRBV27,.,TRBD2,CASSLLAGGSYNEQFF,TGTGCCAGCAGTCTACTAGCGGGGGGATCCTACAATGAGCAGTTCTTC
TRBJ2-3,TRBV5-1,.,TRBD1,CASGTGDSADTQYF,TGCGCCAGCGGGACAGGGGATTCGGCAGATACGCAGTATTTT
TRBJ2-2,TRBV27,.,.,CASRRPGNTGELFF,TGTGCCAGCAGACGACCGGGGAACACCGGGGAGCTGTTTTTT
TRBJ2-7,TRBV6-5,.,TRBD2,CASSYIAGGVYEQYF,TGTGCCAGCAGTTATATAGCGGGGGGCGTTTACGAGCAGTACTTC
TRBJ1-6,TRBV18,few,TRBD1,CASSQTSGQGGSPLHF,TGTGCCAGCTCACAAACCTCGGGACAGGGAGGGTCACCCCTCCACTTT
TRBJ1-3,TRBV5-1,.,TRBD1,CASSLPTDRAGNTIYF,TGCGCCAGCAGCTTGCCAACCGACAGGGCTGGAAACACCATATATTTT
TRBJ2-4,TRBV6-5,.,TRBD1,CASSIRDRANIQYF,TGTGCCAGCAGTATTCGGGACAGAGCCAACATTCAGTACTTC
TRBJ1-1,TRBV4-2,.,.,CASSPAGAGNTEAFF,TGTGCCAGCAGCCCCGCGGGGGCAGGCAACACTGAAGCTTTCTTT